This T cell receptor (beta chain) was captured by sequencing in a study of blood T cells in healthy people across ages. Sample-barcoded 5' priming and a J-beta primer mix drove a second PCR of 7 to 11 cycles. TCRdb re-derived calls from the 5' RACE reads in MiXCR, one entry per CDR3 protein. The sample has roughly 700,000 distinct CDR3 sequences, 25% seen once. Germline lookup yields CDR1 LNHDA and CDR2 SQIVND (reference sequence). The length of the CDR3 is 14 residues. Germline trimming cut 4 bases from V and 5 bases from J; bases unmatched to any gene: 5. In addition, the sample was reused for a study of T cells of mothers and their children.

The receptor was isolated from a boy between 10 and 17 years old in good health. Sample: blood. V usage is TRBV19 and J usage is TRBJ2-5; 9 bases are shared with TRBD1. DNA for the CDR3: TGTGCCAGTAGTACCACAGGGGGCGCGGAGACCCAGTACTTC. Translating gives CASSTTGGAETQYF.